The 20 T cell receptor beta chains below were found in one sample sequenced in a study of T cell repertoires in cytomegalovirus infection. Their cognate antigens are unknown. TCRdb passed the reads through MiXCR, listing each CDR3 protein once. The sample holds about 470,000 distinct CDR3 sequences; 42% are singletons and the top ten take 43%. The source material was cultured PBMCs, sampled from culture after CMV antigen stimulation. Receptors were obtained from a human donor in good health (CMV status not recorded). Some clones in this sample may be carry-over from other donors' samples.

This chain uses TRBV5-5 with TRBJ2-5; TRBD2 agrees at 13 bases. The CDR3 is made up of 16 amino acids. From germline, CDR1 is SGHKS and CDR2 YYEKEE (reference sequence). The V segment lost 3 bases and the J segment 0 bases; nucleotides outside the gene matches: 2. CDR3 amino acids: CASSYGTSGNQETQYF. CDR3 DNA: TGTGCCAGCAGCTATGGGACTAGCGGGAACCAAGAGACCCAGTACTTC.

This clonotype has more than one count but fewer than ten. The CDR3 is CASRARLTGNTIYF. Written as DNA, the CDR3 is TGTGCCAGCAGAGCGCGGCTCACTGGAAACACCATATATTTT. The chain uses TRBV12-3 or TRBV12-4 and TRBJ1-3; no definite D call. The CDR3 has 14 amino acids. Trimming took 6 bases from V and 2 from J, leaving 11 bases between them.

The V and J genes are TRBV7-8 and TRBJ1-1; 7 nucleotides agree with TRBD1. Germline CDR1 is SGHVS and CDR2 is FQNEAQ. The V and J ends lost 4 bases and 8 bases, in that order; junction bases with no gene match: 16. The CDR3 loop spans 16 amino acids. CDR3 amino acids: CASSSPWEEGQSEAFF. For the CDR3, the DNA is TGTGCCAGCAGCTCCCCTTGGGAGGAGGGACAGAGCGAAGCTTTCTTT.

In this sample, this clonotype turned up a few times. CDR3 nucleotide sequence: TGTGCCAGCAGCCGTTCCGGGACTAGCAATGAGCAGTTCTTC. Translated, it gives CASSRSGTSNEQFF. The chain joins TRBV7-2 to TRBJ2-1, with TRBD2 identical over 8 bases. The CDR3 consists of 14 residues. V trimming: 5 bases; J trimming: 6 bases; junction bases outside the gene matches: 6. CDR1 is SGHTA, CDR2 FQGNSA, per germline.

The sample holds a few counts of this clonotype. The V call is TRBV7-6, the J call TRBJ2-3; D is ambiguous. The CDR3 length is 16 residues. The V gene lost 3 bases and the J gene lost 4 bases, with 17 bases spanning the gap. Germline assignment: CDR1 SGHVS and CDR2 FNYEAQ. CDR3 sequence reads: CASSFPWAIPADTQYF. The CDR3, as DNA: TGTGCCAGCAGCTTCCCCTGGGCAATCCCAGCAGATACGCAGTATTTT.

The chain has TRBV7-6 and TRBJ1-5; D unclear. There are 15 residues in the CDR3. Germline CDR1 and CDR2: SGHVS and FNYEAQ. Trimming left V 5 bases short and J 5 bases short, with 16 bases between. The CDR3 nucleotides read TGTGCCAGCAGCAAGAAACCCCGACGTCATCAGCCCCAGCATTTT. Amino acid sequence: CASSKKPRRHQPQHF.

A single count supports this clonotype. V and J are TRBV6-2 or TRBV6-3 and TRBJ2-5; TRBD2 matches at 9 bases. The CDR3 spans 15 residues. V was clipped by 4 bases and J by 3 bases; unmatched bases: 6. Germline-derived CDR1 and CDR2 are MNHEY and SVGEGT. CDR3 DNA sequence: TGTGCCAGCAGTTCCCACATAGCGGGAGAAGAGACCCAGTACTTC. Its translation is CASSSHIAGEETQYF.

CDR3 sequence reads: CASSPGTTTYGYTF. DNA for the CDR3: TGTGCCAGCAGCCCCGGGACAACGACCTATGGCTACACCTTC. This chain connects TRBV5-6 to TRBJ1-2; D may be TRBD1 (6 bases). The CDR3 length is 14 residues. Germline CDR1 and CDR2: SGHDT and YYEEEE. Trimming left V 4 bases short and J 4 bases short, with 14 bases between.

This CDR3 is CASGPLVPGPGQAYNEQFF. The CDR3 DNA reads as TGTGCTAGTGGCCCGCTTGTCCCGGGGCCGGGACAGGCCTACAATGAGCAGTTCTTC. The genes are TRBV12-5 and TRBJ2-1; 8 nucleotides agree with TRBD1. V shed 6 bases, J shed 2 bases, and the junction held 18 bases outside the gene matches. This CDR3 has 19 residues. The germline CDR1 and CDR2 sequences are LGHNT and FRNRAP.

This clonotype was counted between two and nine times. V usage is TRBV5-1 and J usage is TRBJ2-1; D call uncertain. This CDR3 has 14 amino acids. V was pared by 2 bases and J by 5 bases, with 11 bases between. The germline V gene has CDR1 SGHRS and CDR2 YFSETQ. The CDR3 region has the DNA TGCGCCAGCAGCTTAAGCCGGGCCAACAATGAGCAGTTCTTC. Protein: CASSLSRANNEQFF.

The rearrangement joins TRBV24-1 to TRBJ2-1; D might be TRBD1 (6 bases). Germline V gene data show CDR1 as KGHDR and CDR2 as SFDVKD. Trimming took off 7 bases at V and 4 bases at J, with 10 bases between the two ends. The CDR3 is 13 amino acids. CDR3 sequence: CATRDSVYNEQFF. CDR3 bases: TGTGCCACCAGGGACAGCGTATACAATGAGCAGTTCTTC.

V is TRBV6-2 or TRBV6-3 and J is TRBJ1-5; D remains unclear. Germline V CDR1 and CDR2: MNHEY, SVGEGT. V lost 7 bases, J lost 6 bases, and 10 bases lay in between. This CDR3 is 12 amino acids long. The CDR3 DNA reads as TGTGCCAGCACCCTATTAGGTCAGCCCCAGCATTTT. It yields the protein CASTLLGQPQHF.

The chain recombines TRBV24-1 with TRBJ2-3, with D uncertain. Trimming stripped 8 bases from V and 6 bases from J, with 14 bases between. CDR3 size: 13 residues. Per the germline V gene, CDR1 is KGHDR and CDR2 is SFDVKD. This CDR3 is CATTEPGRDTQYF. CDR3 DNA sequence: TGTGCCACCACCGAACCGGGTCGGGATACGCAGTATTTT.

Details on this clonotype: Given a much more abundant clone one base away, this may be a read error. The chain joins TRBV11-2 to TRBJ2-7, with D unclear. Trimming shortened V by 3 bases and J by 3 bases, and 6 bases separated the two germline ends. Germline loops: CDR1 SGHAT, CDR2 FQNNGV. The CDR3 is made up of 12 amino acids. The CDR3, as DNA: TGTGCCAGCAGCTTCATGGGCTACGAGCAGTACTTC. This encodes CASSFMGYEQYF.

The V and J genes are TRBV7-9 and TRBJ2-6; D unresolved. V lost 8 bases to trimming and J lost 4 bases, with 21 bases between them. The germline V gene encodes CDR1 SEHNR and CDR2 FQNEAQ (reference sequence). The CDR3 has 17 residues. In DNA form, the CDR3 reads TGTGCCAGCGGTAGGGCCTCGGCCGGGCCAGGGGCCAACGTCCTGACTTTC. Amino acids: CASGRASAGPGANVLTF. Full variable domain (rest looked up from reference TRBV7-9 and TRBJ2-6): DTGVSQNPRHKITKRGQNVTFRCDPISEHNRLYWYRQTLGQGPEFLTYFQNEAQLEKSRLLSDRFSAERPKGSFSTLEIQRTEQGDSAMYLCASGRASAGPGANVLTFGAGSRLTVL.

The CDR3 DNA is TGTGCCAGCAGCGCGAGCCCTCGACAGCCCCAGCATTTT. Its protein is CASSASPRQPQHF. The chain links TRBV7-2 to TRBJ1-5; D remains ambiguous. This CDR3 region has 13 residues. V was cut by 5 bases and J by 7 bases, with 12 bases left in between. The V gene's germline CDR1 is SGHTA and CDR2 FQGNSA.

The chain uses TRBV6-2 or TRBV6-3 and TRBJ2-1, with TRBD2 matching 9 bases. CDR3 length: 15 residues. Germline V gives CDR1 MNHEY, CDR2 SVGEGT. The V and J ends lost 6 bases and 8 bases, in that order; junction bases with no gene match: 11. CDR3 amino acids: CASSLLAGSWDEQFF. The CDR3 DNA reads as TGTGCCAGCAGCCTGCTAGCGGGGTCTTGGGATGAGCAGTTCTTC.

In this sample, this clonotype turned up a few times. The gene calls are TRBV6-1 and TRBJ2-1, with 7 bases matching TRBD2. Germline V gene data show CDR1 as MNHNS and CDR2 as SASEGT. With 6 bases clipped from V and 5 bases from J, the junction kept 7 bases outside the gene matches. The CDR3 consists of 14 residues. Written as DNA, the CDR3 is TGTGCCAGCAGGACGGGGGGTATAAACAATGAGCAGTTCTTC. It codes for CASRTGGINNEQFF.

The J gene is TRBJ1-2, the V gene TRBV7-6; D is ambiguous. The V gene lost 1 base and the J gene lost 0 bases, with 21 bases spanning the gap. The length of the CDR3 is 19 residues. The germline gives CDR1 SGHVS, CDR2 FNYEAQ. This CDR3 is CASSLGQEGLKRANYGYTF. The CDR3 DNA reads as TGTGCCAGCAGCTTAGGGCAGGAGGGTTTAAAGAGAGCTAACTATGGCTACACCTTC.

The V gene is TRBV27, the J gene TRBJ1-1; possibly TRBD1 for D (6 bases). V lost 1 base and J 5 bases, leaving 8 bases between the germline ends. The CDR3 contains 13 residues. Germline V CDR1 and CDR2: MNHEY, SMNVEV (reference sequence). This chain's CDR3 is CASSLYRVTEAFF. CDR3 DNA sequence: TGTGCCAGCAGTTTATACAGGGTTACTGAAGCTTTCTTT.